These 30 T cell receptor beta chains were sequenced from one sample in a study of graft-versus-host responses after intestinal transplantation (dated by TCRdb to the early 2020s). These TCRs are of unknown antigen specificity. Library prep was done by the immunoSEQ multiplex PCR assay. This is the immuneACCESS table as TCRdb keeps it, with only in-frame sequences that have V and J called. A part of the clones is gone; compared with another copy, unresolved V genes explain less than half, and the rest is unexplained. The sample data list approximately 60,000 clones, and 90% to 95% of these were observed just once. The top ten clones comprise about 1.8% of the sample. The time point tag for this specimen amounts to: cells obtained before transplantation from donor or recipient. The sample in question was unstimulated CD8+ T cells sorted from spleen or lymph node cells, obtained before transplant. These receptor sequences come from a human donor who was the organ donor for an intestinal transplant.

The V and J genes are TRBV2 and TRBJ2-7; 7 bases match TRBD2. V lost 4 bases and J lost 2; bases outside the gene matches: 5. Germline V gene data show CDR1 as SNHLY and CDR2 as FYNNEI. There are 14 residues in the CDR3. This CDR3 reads CASSGLADPYEQYF. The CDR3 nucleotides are TGTGCCAGCAGTGGCCTAGCGGATCCCTACGAGCAGTACTTC.

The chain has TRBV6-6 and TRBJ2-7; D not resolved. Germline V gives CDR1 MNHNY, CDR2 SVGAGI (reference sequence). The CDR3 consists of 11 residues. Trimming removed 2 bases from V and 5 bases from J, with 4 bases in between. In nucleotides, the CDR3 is TGTGCCAGCAGTTACGAGGACGAGCAGTACTTC. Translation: CASSYEDEQYF.

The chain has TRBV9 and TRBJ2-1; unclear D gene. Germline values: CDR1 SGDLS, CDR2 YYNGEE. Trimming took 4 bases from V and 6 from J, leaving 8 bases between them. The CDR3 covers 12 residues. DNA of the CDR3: TGTGCCAGCAGCAAAGACTCCAATGAGCAGTTCTTC. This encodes CASSKDSNEQFF.

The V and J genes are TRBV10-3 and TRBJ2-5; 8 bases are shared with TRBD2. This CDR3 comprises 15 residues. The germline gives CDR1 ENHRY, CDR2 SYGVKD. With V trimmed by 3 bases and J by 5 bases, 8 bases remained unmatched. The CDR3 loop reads CAISEAREEGETQYF. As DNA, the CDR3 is TGTGCCATCAGTGAAGCGCGGGAGGAGGGGGAGACCCAGTACTTC.

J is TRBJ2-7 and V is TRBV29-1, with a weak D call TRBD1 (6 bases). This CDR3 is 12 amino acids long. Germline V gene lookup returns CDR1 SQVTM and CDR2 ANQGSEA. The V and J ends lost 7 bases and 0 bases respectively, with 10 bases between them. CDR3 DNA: TGCAGCGCAGGGGACATCTCCTACGAGCAGTACTTC. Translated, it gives CSAGDISYEQYF.

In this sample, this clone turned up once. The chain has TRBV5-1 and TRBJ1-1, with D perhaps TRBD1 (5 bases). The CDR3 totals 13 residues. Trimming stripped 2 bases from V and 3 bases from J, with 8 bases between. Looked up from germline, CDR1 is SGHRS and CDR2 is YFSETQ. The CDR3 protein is CASSFEGDTEAFF. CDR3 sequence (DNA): TGCGCCAGCAGCTTTGAAGGGGACACTGAAGCTTTCTTT.

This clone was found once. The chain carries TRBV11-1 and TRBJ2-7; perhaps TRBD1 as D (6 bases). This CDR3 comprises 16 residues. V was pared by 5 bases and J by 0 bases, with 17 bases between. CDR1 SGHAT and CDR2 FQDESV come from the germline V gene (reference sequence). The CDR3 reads CASSASSGQHSYEQYF. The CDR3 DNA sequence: TGTGCCAGCAGCGCCTCGTCAGGACAGCACTCCTACGAGCAGTACTTC.

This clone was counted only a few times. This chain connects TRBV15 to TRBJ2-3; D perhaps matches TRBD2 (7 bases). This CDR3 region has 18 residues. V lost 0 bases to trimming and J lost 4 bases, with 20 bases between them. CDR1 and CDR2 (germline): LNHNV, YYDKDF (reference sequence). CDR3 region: CATSRERWGGLISDTQYF. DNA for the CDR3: TGTGCCACCAGCAGAGAAAGGTGGGGGGGCTTGATTTCAGATACGCAGTATTTT. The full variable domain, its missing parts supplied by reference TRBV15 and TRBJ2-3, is DAMVIQNPRYQVTQFGKPVTLSCSQTLNHNVMYWYQQKSSQAPKLLFHYYDKDFNNEADTPDNFQSRRPNTSFCFLDIRSPGLGDTAMYLCATSRERWGGLISDTQYFGPGTRLTVL.

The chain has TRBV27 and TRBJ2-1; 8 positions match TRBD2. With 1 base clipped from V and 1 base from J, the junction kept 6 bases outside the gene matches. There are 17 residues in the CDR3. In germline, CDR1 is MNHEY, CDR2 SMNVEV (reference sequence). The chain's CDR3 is CASSLYSGSESYNEQFF. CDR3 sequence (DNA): TGTGCCAGCAGTTTATACAGCGGGAGTGAGTCCTACAATGAGCAGTTCTTC.

The CDR3 here is CASSIGASGDNEQFF. The CDR3 nucleotides read TGTGCCAGTAGTATAGGGGCTAGCGGGGACAATGAGCAGTTCTTC. The chain uses TRBV19 and TRBJ2-1; 9 nucleotides agree with TRBD2. Per the germline V gene, CDR1 is LNHDA and CDR2 is SQIVND (reference sequence). The V and J ends lost 1 base and 5 bases, in that order; junction bases with no gene match: 3. The CDR3 is 15 amino acids.

The CDR3 nucleotides are TGTGCCAGCAGCCCCGGACAGGGAGGACCCTACGAGCAGTACTTC. As protein: CASSPGQGGPYEQYF. This chain links TRBV7-6 with TRBJ2-7; 8 bases map to TRBD1. The V segment lost 5 bases and the J segment 2 bases; nucleotides outside the gene matches: 8. This CDR3 contains 15 residues. The germline CDR1 and CDR2 sequences are SGHVS and FNYEAQ.

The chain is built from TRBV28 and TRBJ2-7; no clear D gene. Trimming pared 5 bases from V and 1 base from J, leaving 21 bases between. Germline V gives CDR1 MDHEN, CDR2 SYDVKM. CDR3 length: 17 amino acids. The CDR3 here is CASSPPQVWLRSYEQYF. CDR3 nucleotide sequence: TGTGCCAGCAGTCCCCCCCAGGTTTGGTTAAGGTCCTACGAGCAGTACTTC.

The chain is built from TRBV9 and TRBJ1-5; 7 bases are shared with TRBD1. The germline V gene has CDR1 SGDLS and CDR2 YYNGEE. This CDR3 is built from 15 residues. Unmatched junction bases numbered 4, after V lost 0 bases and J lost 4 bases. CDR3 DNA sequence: TGTGCCAGCAGCGTAGACGGGACAGTAAATCAGCCCCAGCATTTT. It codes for CASSVDGTVNQPQHF.

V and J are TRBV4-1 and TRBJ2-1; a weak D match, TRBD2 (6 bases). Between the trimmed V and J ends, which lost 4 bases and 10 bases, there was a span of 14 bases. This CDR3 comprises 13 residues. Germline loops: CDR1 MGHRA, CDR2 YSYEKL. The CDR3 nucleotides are TGCGCCAGCAGCCCTCGGCGGGGAGGAGAGCAGTTCTTC. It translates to CASSPRRGGEQFF.

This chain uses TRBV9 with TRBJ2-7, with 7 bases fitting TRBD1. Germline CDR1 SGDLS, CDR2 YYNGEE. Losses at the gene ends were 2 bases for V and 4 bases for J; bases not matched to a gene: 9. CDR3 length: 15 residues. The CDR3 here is CASSVSRGLDYEQYF. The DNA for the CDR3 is TGTGCCAGCAGCGTTTCCAGGGGGTTAGATTACGAGCAGTACTTC.

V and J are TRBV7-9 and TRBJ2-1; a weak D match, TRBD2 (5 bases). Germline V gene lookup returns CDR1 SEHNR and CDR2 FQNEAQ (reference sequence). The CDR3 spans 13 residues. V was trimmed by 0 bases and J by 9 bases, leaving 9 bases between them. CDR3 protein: CASSLAGESEQFF. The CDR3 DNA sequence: TGTGCCAGCAGCTTAGCGGGAGAGAGTGAGCAGTTCTTC.

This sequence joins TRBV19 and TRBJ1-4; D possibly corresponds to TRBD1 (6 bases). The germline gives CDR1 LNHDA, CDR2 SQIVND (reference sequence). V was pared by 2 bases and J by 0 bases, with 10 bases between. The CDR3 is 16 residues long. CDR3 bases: TGTGCCAGTAGTATATTGGGGGCTGCAACTAATGAAAAACTGTTTTTT. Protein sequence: CASSILGAATNEKLFF.

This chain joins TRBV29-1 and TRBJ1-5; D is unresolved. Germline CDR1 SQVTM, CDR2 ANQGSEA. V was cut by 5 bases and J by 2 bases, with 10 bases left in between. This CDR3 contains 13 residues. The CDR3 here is CSVSQLRNQPQHF. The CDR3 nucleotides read TGCAGCGTTTCTCAGTTGCGCAATCAGCCCCAGCATTTT.

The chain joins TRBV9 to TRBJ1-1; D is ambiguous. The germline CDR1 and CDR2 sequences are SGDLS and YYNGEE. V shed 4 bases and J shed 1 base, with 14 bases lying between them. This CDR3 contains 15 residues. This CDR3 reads CASSLSGAWNTEAFF. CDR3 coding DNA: TGTGCCAGCAGCCTCTCCGGTGCTTGGAACACTGAAGCTTTCTTT.

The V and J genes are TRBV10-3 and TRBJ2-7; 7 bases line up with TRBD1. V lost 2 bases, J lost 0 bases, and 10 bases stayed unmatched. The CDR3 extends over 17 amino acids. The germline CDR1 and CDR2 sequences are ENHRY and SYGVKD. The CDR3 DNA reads TGTGCCATCAGTGAGCCTGTTGACAGGGTGGACTCCTACGAGCAGTACTTC. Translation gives CAISEPVDRVDSYEQYF.

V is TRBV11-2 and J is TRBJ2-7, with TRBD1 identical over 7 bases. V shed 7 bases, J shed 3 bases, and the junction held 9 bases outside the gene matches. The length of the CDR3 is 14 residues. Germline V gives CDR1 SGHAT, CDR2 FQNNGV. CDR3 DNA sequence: TGTGCCAGCACCGACCCCAGGGGGATCTACGAGCAGTACTTC. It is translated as CASTDPRGIYEQYF.

The chain's CDR3 is CASSTSEDQETQYF. In DNA form, the CDR3 reads TGTGCCAGCAGCACCTCCGAGGACCAAGAGACCCAGTACTTC. The rearrangement links TRBV28 to TRBJ2-5, with D unclear. The ends were cut back, 6 bases at V and 0 bases at J, with 11 bases in the middle. Germline CDR1 reads MDHEN; CDR2 reads SYDVKM. There are 14 residues in the CDR3.

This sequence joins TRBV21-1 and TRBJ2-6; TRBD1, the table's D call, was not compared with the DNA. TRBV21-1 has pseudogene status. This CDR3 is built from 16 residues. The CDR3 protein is CASSKSGGSGANVLTF. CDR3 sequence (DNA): TGTGCCAGCAGCAAATCAGGGGGCTCTGGGGCCAACGTCCTGACTTTC.

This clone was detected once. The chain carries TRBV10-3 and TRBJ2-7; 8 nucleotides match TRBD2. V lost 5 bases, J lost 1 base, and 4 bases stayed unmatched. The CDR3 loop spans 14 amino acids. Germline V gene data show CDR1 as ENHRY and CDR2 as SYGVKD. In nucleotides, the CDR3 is TGTGCCATCAGTCGAGCGGGAGATTCCTACGAGCAGTACTTC. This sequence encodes CAISRAGDSYEQYF.

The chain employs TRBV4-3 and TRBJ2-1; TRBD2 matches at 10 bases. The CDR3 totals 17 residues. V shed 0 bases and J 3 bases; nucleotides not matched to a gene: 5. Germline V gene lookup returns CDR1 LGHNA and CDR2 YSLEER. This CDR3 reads CASSQEQSSGGYNEQFF. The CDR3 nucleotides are TGCGCCAGCAGCCAAGAGCAATCTAGCGGGGGCTACAATGAGCAGTTCTTC.

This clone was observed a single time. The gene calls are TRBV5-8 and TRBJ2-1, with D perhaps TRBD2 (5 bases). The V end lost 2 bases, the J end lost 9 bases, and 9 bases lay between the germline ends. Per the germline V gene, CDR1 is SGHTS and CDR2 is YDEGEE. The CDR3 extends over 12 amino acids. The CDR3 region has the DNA TGTGCCAGCAGCTTCCGGGATAGTGAGCAGTTCTTC. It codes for CASSFRDSEQFF.

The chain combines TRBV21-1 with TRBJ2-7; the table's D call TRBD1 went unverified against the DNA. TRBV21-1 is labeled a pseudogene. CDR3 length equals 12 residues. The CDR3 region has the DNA TGTGCCAGCAGGACAGGGATGGCGAAGCAGTACTTC. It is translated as CASRTGMAKQYF.

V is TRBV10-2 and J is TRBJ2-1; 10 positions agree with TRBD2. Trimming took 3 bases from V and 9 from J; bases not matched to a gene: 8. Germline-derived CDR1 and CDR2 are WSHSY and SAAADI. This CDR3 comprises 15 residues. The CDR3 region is CASSDFLAGEVEQFF. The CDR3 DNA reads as TGCGCCAGCAGTGACTTTCTAGCGGGAGAGGTTGAGCAGTTCTTC.

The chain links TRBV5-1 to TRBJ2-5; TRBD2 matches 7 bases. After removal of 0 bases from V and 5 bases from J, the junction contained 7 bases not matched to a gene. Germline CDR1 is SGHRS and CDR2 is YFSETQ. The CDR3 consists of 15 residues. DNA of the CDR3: TGCGCCAGCAGCTTGGCGGGGAGGGTGGTGGAGACCCAGTACTTC. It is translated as CASSLAGRVVETQYF.

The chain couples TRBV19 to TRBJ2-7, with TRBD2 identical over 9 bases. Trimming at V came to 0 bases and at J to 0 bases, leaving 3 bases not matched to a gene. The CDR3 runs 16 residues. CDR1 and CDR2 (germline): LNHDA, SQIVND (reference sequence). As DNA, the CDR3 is TGTGCCAGTAGTATAGAGGGTAGCGGGAGCTCCTACGAGCAGTACTTC. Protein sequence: CASSIEGSGSSYEQYF.